The present T cell receptor beta chain was sequenced within a study of a mutant IDH1 vaccine in newly diagnosed glioma. Only a few counts were recorded for this clone. Its target is not known. Germline V CDR1 and CDR2: GTSNPN, SVGIG (reference sequence). V dropped 3 bases and J dropped 0 bases, with 12 bases sitting between them. The CDR3 has 15 amino acids. Study conclusions and caveats: Most patients, approximately 92%, showed vaccine-induced immune responses.

Some clones are missing from TCRdb's copy, which holds only in-frame ones; the method was immunoSEQ multiplex PCR. The sample lists tens of thousands of clones, roughly 71% occurring once. The time point: week 35, safety follow-up. Mutant IDH1 20-mer peptide, at 300 ug, made up each vaccine dose, with topical imiquimod. The patients received vaccinations eight times, in weeks 1, 3, 5, 7, 11, 15, 19 and 23. The material was PBMCs, obtained from a glioma patient whose treatment included an IDH1 peptide vaccine. The clonotype originates from a man aged 45-60 years with glioma. This rearrangement joins TRBV30 to TRBJ1-3, with D possibly TRBD1 on 6 matching bases. For the CDR3, the DNA is TGTGCCTGGAGGGGGGGCGCTTCCTCTGGAAACACCATATATTTT. Amino acid sequence: CAWRGGASSGNTIYF.